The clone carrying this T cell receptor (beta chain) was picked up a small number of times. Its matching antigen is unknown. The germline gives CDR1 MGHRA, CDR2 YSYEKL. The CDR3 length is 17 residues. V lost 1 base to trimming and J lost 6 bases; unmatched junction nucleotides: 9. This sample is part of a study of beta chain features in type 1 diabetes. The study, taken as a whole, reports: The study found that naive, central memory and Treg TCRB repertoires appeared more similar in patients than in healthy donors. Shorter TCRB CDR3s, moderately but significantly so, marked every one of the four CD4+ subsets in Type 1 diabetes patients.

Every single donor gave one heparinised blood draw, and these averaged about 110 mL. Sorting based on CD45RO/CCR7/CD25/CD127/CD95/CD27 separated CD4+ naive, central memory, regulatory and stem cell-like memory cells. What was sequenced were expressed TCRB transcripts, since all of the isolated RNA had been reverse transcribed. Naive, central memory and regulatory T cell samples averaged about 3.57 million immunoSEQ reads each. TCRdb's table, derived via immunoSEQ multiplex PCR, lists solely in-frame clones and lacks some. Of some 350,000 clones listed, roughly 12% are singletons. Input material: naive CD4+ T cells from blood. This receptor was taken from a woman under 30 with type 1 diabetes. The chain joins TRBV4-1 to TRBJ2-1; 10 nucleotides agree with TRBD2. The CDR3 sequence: CASSQVLPGLATNEQFF. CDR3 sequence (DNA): TGCGCCAGCAGCCAAGTCTTACCGGGACTAGCGACCAATGAGCAGTTCTTC.